These 28 T cell receptor beta chains share one sample of origin, sequenced in a study of shared clonotypes between healthy human individuals (dated by TCRdb to about 2020). The receptor library was made with the immunoSEQ multiplex PCR assay. Entries here come from immuneACCESS through TCRdb and include only in-frame sequences with V and J called. Some clones fail to appear in such tables; in the studies checked, an unresolved V gene covers under half of the shortfall, and the cause of the remainder is unknown. This sample is represented by about 2.4 million clones; roughly 93% of them were singletons. More than 0.35% of the sample goes to the ten largest clones. Sequencing was performed on naive CD4+ T cells from PBMCs. The intended sense of this specimen's cell subset or site label: CD45RA+ positively selected. The source of these receptors is a man aged 18 to 30 in good health. Some clones in this sample may be carry-over from other donors' samples.

The V call is TRBV7-6, the J call TRBJ2-2; unclear D gene. Per germline, CDR1 SGHVS and CDR2 FNYEAQ. The CDR3 has 16 residues. The V end was cut by 1 base, the J end by 5 bases, with 14 bases between. DNA for the CDR3: TGTGCCAGCAGCTTAGTTACGAGAGCGAGTACCGGGGAGCTGTTTTTT. It encodes CASSLVTRASTGELFF.

The chain joins TRBV5-1 to TRBJ2-3; 10 bases align to TRBD2. Trimming at V came to 5 bases and at J to 3 bases, leaving 6 bases not matched to a gene. CDR1 is SGHRS and CDR2 is YFSETQ in the germline V gene. This CDR3 is built from 15 residues. CDR3 amino acids: CASRSGRAQTDTQYF. In DNA, the CDR3 is TGCGCCAGCAGGAGCGGGAGGGCTCAGACAGATACGCAGTATTTT.

The chain has TRBV11-3 and TRBJ2-4; a weak D match, TRBD2 (5 bases). Trimming took 5 bases from V and 6 from J, leaving 5 bases between them. CDR1 and CDR2 (germline): SGHNT, YENEEA. The length of the CDR3 is 11 residues. This CDR3 reads CASSSGNIQYF. CDR3 nucleotides: TGTGCCAGCAGCAGCGGAAACATTCAGTACTTC.

The chain is built from TRBV18 and TRBJ1-5; D perhaps matches TRBD1 (6 bases). Germline assignment: CDR1 KGHSH and CDR2 LQKENI. V was pared by 2 bases and J by 2 bases, with 10 bases between. The CDR3 totals 15 residues. The CDR3 reads CASSPGTTGNQPQHF. For the CDR3, the DNA is TGTGCCAGCTCACCAGGGACAACAGGCAATCAGCCCCAGCATTTT.

The chain combines TRBV6-1 with TRBJ2-5; the D call may be TRBD1 or TRBD2 (5 bases each). Germline V lookup: CDR1 MNHNS, CDR2 SASEGT. The CDR3 has 15 amino acids. Trimming took off 7 bases at V and 5 bases at J, with 20 bases between the two ends. The CDR3 coding sequence is TGTGCCAGCAACCGGGACCTTTCATCTGGGGAGACCCAGTACTTC. It codes for CASNRDLSSGETQYF.

The chain recombines TRBV7-2 with TRBJ2-7, with 8 bases identical to TRBD2. CDR3 length: 15 residues. The V gene's germline CDR1 is SGHTA and CDR2 FQGNSA. V shed 6 bases, J shed 2 bases, and the junction held 9 bases outside the gene matches. The CDR3 region is CASSLSAAGAYEQYF. DNA of the CDR3: TGTGCCAGCAGTCTTAGCGCAGCGGGGGCCTACGAGCAGTACTTC.

This clone has just a few counts. The junction and the germline gene differ at one end; a read error may be behind it. The rearrangement links TRBV11-1 to TRBJ1-1, with a weak D call TRBD1 (5 bases). The germline V gene has CDR1 SGHAT and CDR2 FQDESV (reference sequence). This CDR3 has 14 amino acids. In nucleotides, the CDR3 is TGTGCCAGCAGCCTAGCAGCAGGGAGCACTGAAGCTTTCTTT. Amino acid sequence: CASSLAAGSTEAFF.

On this clone: Other nucleotide sequences in the sample specify the same CDR3. The chain combines TRBV5-1 with TRBJ2-3; TRBD2 aligns across 9 bases. Unmatched junction bases numbered 2, after V lost 1 base and J lost 2 bases. Germline lookup yields CDR1 SGHRS and CDR2 YFSETQ. The CDR3 extends over 15 amino acids. The CDR3 region has the DNA TGCGCCAGCAGCTTGACTAGCGGGCCCACAGATACGCAGTATTTT. Its translation: CASSLTSGPTDTQYF.

The chain is built from TRBV28 and TRBJ1-5, with 10 bases fitting TRBD1. The V and J ends lost 3 bases and 5 bases, in that order; junction bases with no gene match: 4. Germline CDR1 MDHEN, CDR2 SYDVKM. This CDR3 region has 15 residues. CDR3: CASSFGTGADQPQHF. CDR3 in DNA: TGTGCCAGCAGTTTCGGGACAGGGGCCGATCAGCCCCAGCATTTT.

The chain joins TRBV7-2 to TRBJ2-4; perhaps TRBD2 as D (6 bases). The CDR3 contains 19 residues. The V end was cut by 5 bases, the J end by 0 bases, with 23 bases between. Per the germline V gene, CDR1 is SGHTA and CDR2 is FQGNSA. CDR3 amino acids: CASSEGPGASDLAKNIQYF. The CDR3 region has the DNA TGTGCCAGCAGCGAGGGCCCCGGGGCTAGCGACCTAGCCAAAAACATTCAGTACTTC.

To note about this clone: In the same sample, other DNA sequences code for this CDR3. V usage is TRBV18 and J usage is TRBJ1-5; 8 nucleotides line up with TRBD1. V was pared by 1 base and J by 4 bases, with 0 bases of the junction left unmatched. The CDR3 loop spans 14 amino acids. The germline CDR1 and CDR2 sequences are KGHSH and LQKENI. The CDR3: CASSPRQGNQPQHF. The CDR3 nucleotides are TGTGCCAGCTCACCACGACAGGGGAATCAGCCCCAGCATTTT. The variable domain in full, completed from reference TRBV18 and TRBJ1-5, reads NAGVMQNPRHLVRRRGQEARLRCSPMKGHSHVYWYRQLPEEGLKFMVYLQKENIIDESGMPKERFSAEFPKEGPSILRIQQVVRGDSAAYFCASSPRQGNQPQHFGDGTRLSIL.

This sequence joins TRBV5-4 and TRBJ2-7, with 14 bases fitting TRBD2. Trimming cost V 4 bases and J 6 bases; bases outside gene matches: 6. The CDR3 length is 15 residues. CDR1 is SGHNT and CDR2 is YYREEE in the germline V gene (reference sequence). CDR3 region: CASSPGTSGSLEQYF. DNA for the CDR3: TGTGCCAGCAGCCCAGGGACTAGCGGGAGTCTCGAGCAGTACTTC.

The chain carries TRBV5-1 and TRBJ2-1; D is perhaps TRBD2 (6 bases). This CDR3 comprises 15 residues. V was clipped by 5 bases and J by 0 bases, with 12 bases between them. Germline V gene lookup returns CDR1 SGHRS and CDR2 YFSETQ. CDR3 sequence: CASRRREASYNEQFF. In DNA form, the CDR3 reads TGCGCCAGCAGGAGGAGGGAGGCCTCCTACAATGAGCAGTTCTTC.

V and J are TRBV11-2 and TRBJ2-3; D unclear. Germline CDR1 SGHAT, CDR2 FQNNGV. V was clipped by 3 bases and J by 2 bases, with 15 bases between them. The CDR3 has 16 amino acids. The CDR3 DNA reads as TGTGCCAGCAGCTTTGGCCCGGTGGACCCCACAGATACGCAGTATTTT. Amino acids: CASSFGPVDPTDTQYF.

The CDR3 DNA follows: TGTGCCAGCAGCTTCGGTTTAGCGGGAAATACCGGGGAGCTGTTTTTT. Translated, it gives CASSFGLAGNTGELFF. This rearrangement joins TRBV11-2 to TRBJ2-2; TRBD2 matches 8 bases. Germline CDR1 reads SGHAT; CDR2 reads FQNNGV. The CDR3 spans 16 residues. J was trimmed by 5 bases and V by 3 bases; bases with no gene match: 8.

CDR3 sequence reads: CASTPGPGVNTGELFF. Written as DNA, the CDR3 is TGCGCCAGCACCCCGGGACCCGGGGTGAACACCGGGGAGCTGTTTTTT. This chain connects TRBV10-1 to TRBJ2-2, with D perhaps matching TRBD1 or TRBD2 (5 bases each). Trimming removed 7 bases from V and 1 base from J, with 16 bases in between. This CDR3 spans 16 amino acids. CDR1 and CDR2 (germline): WNHNN, SYGVQD (reference sequence).

V is TRBV7-2 and J is TRBJ2-7, with D hard to call. The germline V gene has CDR1 SGHTA and CDR2 FQGNSA. V shed 3 bases and J shed 1 base, with 4 bases lying between them. The CDR3 is 12 residues long. The CDR3 sequence is CASSFQSYEQYF. The CDR3 DNA follows: TGTGCCAGCAGCTTCCAGTCCTACGAGCAGTACTTC.

This clone was counted once. This chain links TRBV5-1 with TRBJ1-1; D is undetermined. This CDR3 comprises 12 residues. The V end was cut by 4 bases, the J end by 6 bases, with 10 bases between. CDR1 SGHRS and CDR2 YFSETQ come from the germline V gene. The CDR3 is CASSPSDAEAFF. The CDR3 bases are TGCGCCAGCAGCCCCTCCGATGCTGAAGCTTTCTTT.

V is TRBV10-1 and J is TRBJ1-1, with D possibly being TRBD1 (6 bases). V gave up 7 bases and J gave up 5 bases, with 8 bases separating them. From germline, CDR1 is WNHNN and CDR2 SYGVQD (reference sequence). The CDR3 covers 11 residues. CDR3 bases: TGCGCCAGCACCAGGGGTACTGAAGCTTTCTTT. It codes for CASTRGTEAFF.

Worth noting for this clone: Different DNA sequences within this sample yield the same CDR3. J is TRBJ1-1 and V is TRBV28; D is undetermined. Deletions cut 6 bases from V and 3 bases from J, with 5 bases between. CDR1 and CDR2 from the germline V gene are MDHEN and SYDVKM. The CDR3 extends over 11 amino acids. CDR3 loop: CASRSDTEAFF. CDR3 in DNA: TGTGCCAGCAGGTCCGACACTGAAGCTTTCTTT.

The chain recombines TRBV2 with TRBJ2-5, with D perhaps given as TRBD1 or TRBD2 (5 bases each). The CDR3 is 14 amino acids. Germline V CDR1 and CDR2: SNHLY, FYNNEI. V was shortened by 3 bases and J by 7 bases, with 15 bases between the two germline ends. CDR3 sequence reads: CASSDRGGPRTQYF. Here the CDR3 DNA reads TGTGCCAGCAGTGACCGGGGCGGTCCTCGGACCCAGTACTTC.

Note on this clone: Other nucleotide sequences from this sample produce the same CDR3. V usage is TRBV9 and J usage is TRBJ2-1; TRBD2 might be the D (6 bases). CDR1 is SGDLS and CDR2 is YYNGEE in the germline V gene. Trimming stripped 3 bases from V and 4 bases from J, with 8 bases between. The CDR3 length is 13 residues. This CDR3 reads CASSAGLYNEQFF. The CDR3 DNA is TGTGCCAGCAGCGCGGGACTGTACAATGAGCAGTTCTTC.

CDR3 DNA sequence: TGCGCCAGCAGCTTGGTGCAGGGGGGAACCAATGAGCAGTTCTTC. Encoded protein: CASSLVQGGTNEQFF. This sequence joins TRBV5-1 and TRBJ2-1; perhaps TRBD1 as D (7 bases). V lost 0 bases, J lost 6 bases, and 13 bases lay in between. Germline CDR1 and CDR2: SGHRS and YFSETQ. The CDR3 spans 15 residues.

A note on this clone: The same CDR3 also results from other DNA sequences found in this sample. The CDR3: CASSISGYTGELFF. The CDR3, as DNA: TGTGCCAGTAGTATCTCAGGGTACACCGGGGAGCTGTTTTTT. The chain combines TRBV19 with TRBJ2-2; D may be TRBD1 (5 bases). V was clipped by 3 bases and J by 3 bases, with 8 bases between them. Germline CDR1 reads LNHDA; CDR2 reads SQIVND (reference sequence). CDR3 length equals 14 residues.

The CDR3 region is CASSLRPGGYQETQYF. The CDR3 nucleotides are TGCGCCAGCAGCTTGAGGCCAGGGGGGTACCAAGAGACCCAGTACTTC. This chain links TRBV5-1 with TRBJ2-5; perhaps TRBD1 as D (7 bases). CDR1 and CDR2 (germline): SGHRS, YFSETQ. Trimming shortened V by 1 base and J by 0 bases, and 13 bases separated the two germline ends. CDR3 length: 16 residues.

The chain uses TRBV11-1 and TRBJ2-7; D unresolved. This CDR3 region has 15 residues. Germline lookup yields CDR1 SGHAT and CDR2 FQDESV (reference sequence). The V gene lost 5 bases and the J gene lost 5 bases, with 19 bases spanning the gap. CDR3 in amino acids: CASSPGPTGLDEQYF. The CDR3 DNA follows: TGTGCCAGCAGCCCCGGCCCCACCGGGCTGGACGAGCAGTACTTC.

V and J are TRBV5-1 and TRBJ2-2; 13 positions agree with TRBD2. The CDR3 loop spans 19 amino acids. The germline V gene has CDR1 SGHRS and CDR2 YFSETQ. Trimming cost V 4 bases and J 1 base; bases outside gene matches: 10. The CDR3 is CASSRTGTSGMKNTGELFF. CDR3 sequence (DNA): TGCGCCAGCAGCCGTACCGGGACTAGCGGGATGAAGAACACCGGGGAGCTGTTTTTT. Variable domain in full (rest from reference TRBV5-1 and TRBJ2-2): KAGVTQTPRYLIKTRGQQVTLSCSPISGHRSVSWYQQTPGQGLQFLFEYFSETQRNKGNFPGRFSGRQFSNSRSEMNVSTLELGDSALYLCASSRTGTSGMKNTGELFFGEGSRLTVL.

The chain employs TRBV7-2 and TRBJ2-1; TRBD1 agrees at 7 bases. The ends lost 4 bases at V and 2 bases at J; junction bases unmatched: 8. The CDR3 is made up of 16 amino acids. From germline, CDR1 is SGHTA and CDR2 FQGNSA. The CDR3 region has the DNA TGTGCCAGCAGCTCGATCAGGACAGGTCCCTACAATGAGCAGTTCTTC. It is translated as CASSSIRTGPYNEQFF.